A selection of T cell receptor beta chains follows, all from one sample in a study of CD8 T cells in Susac syndrome. TCRdb re-called the immunoSEQ multiplex PCR reads through MiXCR, storing one row per CDR3 protein. The data contain around 280,000 distinct CDR3 sequences, 90% to 95% of them singletons. The material sequenced was CD4+ T cells from PBMCs. These TCRs come from a human donor with multiple sclerosis. The CDR3 runs from the conserved cysteine through the conserved F or W. Fields, in order: D gene, clone size, J gene, V gene, CDR3 DNA, CDR3 protein. D genes are given only for firm matches. Some rows mark clone size as missing; the rest say once, few, many or name a class of expanded clone.

NA NA TRBJ2-7 TRBV19 TGTGCCAGTAAAAAGGGGTTAAGATCCTACGAGCAGTACTTC CASKKGLRSYEQYF
TRBD1 NA TRBJ1-1 TRBV5-1 TGCGCCAGCAGCCCTACGACAGGGTCAACTGAAGCTTTCTTT CASSPTTGSTEAFF
NA NA TRBJ2-1 TRBV6-2/TRBV6-3 TGTGCCAGCAGTTACTTGGGGTTCAATGAGCAGTTCTTC CASSYLGFNEQFF
NA NA TRBJ2-1 TRBV19 TGTGCCAGTAGTATGACCGGAGGAACAACCTACAATGAGCAGTTCTTC CASSMTGGTTYNEQFF
NA NA TRBJ1-2 TRBV28 TGTGCCATCGGCCCATTCTATGGCTACACCTTC CAIGPFYGYTF
TRBD2 once TRBJ2-7 TRBV6-2/TRBV6-3 TGTGCCAGCAGTTACCAAGCGGGGGGCTACGAGCAGTACTTC CASSYQAGGYEQYF
NA NA TRBJ2-6 TRBV7-2 TGTGCCAGCGGTATAGGGGGATCTGGGGCCAACGTCCTGACTTTC CASGIGGSGANVLTF
NA NA TRBJ1-4 TRBV12-3/TRBV12-4 TGTGCCAGCAGCCGCGGGGGGTCGAGTAGTGAAAAACTGTTTTTT CASSRGGSSSEKLFF
TRBD2 NA TRBJ2-1 TRBV5-1 TGCGCCAGCAGACTAGCGGGGGGCGTCGATGAGCAGTTCTTC CASRLAGGVDEQFF
NA NA TRBJ1-6 TRBV10-2 TGCGCCAGCAGAGAAGGGGCGCCTAATTCACCCCTCCACTTT CASREGAPNSPLHF
NA NA TRBJ2-7 TRBV12-3/TRBV12-4 TGTGCCAGCAGTGTACTCAGGTTCTCGAGCTCCTACGAGCAGTACTTC CASSVLRFSSSYEQYF
TRBD1 once TRBJ2-1 TRBV5-1 TGCGCCAGCGGAAAATCAGGGGGCCATGAGCAGTTCTTC CASGKSGGHEQFF
NA few TRBJ2-2 TRBV9 TGTGCCAGCAGCGTCAACACCGGGGAGCTGTTTTTT CASSVNTGELFF
NA NA TRBJ2-7 TRBV4-3 TGCGCCAGCAGCCATCTTGGGTCGGCGGTCTCCTACGAGCAGTACTTC CASSHLGSAVSYEQYF
TRBD2 NA TRBJ2-3 TRBV20-1 TGCAGTGCTAGAGGAGGCCCGGGACTAGCCACAGATACGCAGTATTTT CSARGGPGLATDTQYF
NA NA TRBJ2-7 TRBV5-1 TGCGCCAGCAGCTTGGCCCCCAGCGAGCCCTACGAGCAGTACTTC CASSLAPSEPYEQYF
NA NA TRBJ2-1 TRBV7-3 TGTGCCAGCAGCTTAACCCCCAGTCGGTCCTACAATGAGCAGTTCTTC CASSLTPSRSYNEQFF
TRBD1 NA TRBJ1-1 TRBV20-1 TGCAGTGGTCAAGGGGGCCCCGATGATGAAGCTTTCTTT CSGQGGPDDEAFF
NA once TRBJ2-5 TRBV27 TGTGCCAGCAGTTTGCACAGCAACCAAGAGACCCAGTACTTC CASSLHSNQETQYF
TRBD2 NA TRBJ2-3 TRBV29-1 TGCAGCGTTATGCCGACTAGCGGGGGGGCCCGAGTCACAGATACGCAGTATTTT CSVMPTSGGARVTDTQYF
NA NA TRBJ1-5 TRBV20-1 TGCAGTGCTCCTAGTATGGGGGGCTATAGCAATCAGCCCCAGCATTTT CSAPSMGGYSNQPQHF
NA NA TRBJ2-5 TRBV6-1 TGTGCCAGCAGTGGCCGAGTGGGGGGGGGCGGAGAGACCCAGTACTTC CASSGRVGGGGETQYF
NA once TRBJ1-1 TRBV2 TGTGCCAGCAGCGTCAGTCGGGGAGCTTTCTTT CASSVSRGAFF
TRBD2 NA TRBJ2-3 TRBV29-1 TGCAGCGTTGAGGGGGGGGTCCGCACAGATACGCAGTATTTT CSVEGGVRTDTQYF
NA NA TRBJ2-6 TRBV3-1 TGTGCCAGCAGCCAAGCTTGGAGGGCAGGGGCCAACGTCCTGACTTTC CASSQAWRAGANVLTF
TRBD1 once TRBJ2-2 TRBV4-3 TGCGCCAGCAGCCAAGGGACAGGGGGGAACACCGGGGAGCTGTTTTTT CASSQGTGGNTGELFF
TRBD2 NA TRBJ2-1 TRBV20-1 TGCAGCCTTAAGCGGGAGAGGCTAGATGAGCAGTTCTTC CSLKRERLDEQFF
NA NA TRBJ2-4 TRBV3-1 TGTGCCAGCAGCTACAACCAGGCGAAAAACATTCAGTACTTC CASSYNQAKNIQYF
TRBD1 NA TRBJ1-5 TRBV28 TGTGCCAGCAGTTTCCCGACAGGGAGCAATCAGCCCCAGCATTTT CASSFPTGSNQPQHF
NA NA TRBJ2-7 TRBV3-1 TGTGCCAGCAGCCAAGACCAATCTTCCTACGAGCAGTACTTC CASSQDQSSYEQYF
TRBD1 NA TRBJ2-2 TRBV5-1 TGCGCCAGCAGCGACCTGCGACAGGGACCAAACACCGGGGAGCTGTTTTTT CASSDLRQGPNTGELFF